These 15 T cell receptor beta chains were sequenced from one sample in a study of CD8 T cells in ankylosing spondylitis. TCRdb re-called the 5' RACE reads through MiXCR, storing one row per CDR3 protein. The sample carries about 240,000 distinct CDR3 sequences, less than 10% recorded once. Sequencing was performed on blood, either unsorted or a sorted T cell fraction (not recorded which). The source of these receptors is a male donor with ankylosing spondylitis or in good health (not recorded which).

This clonotype was found many times. This chain joins TRBV20-1 and TRBJ2-1; no reliable D call. The CDR3 is 11 amino acids. With 3 bases removed from V and 3 bases from J, the gap between germline ends came to 3 bases. Germline V CDR1 and CDR2: DFQATT, SNEGSKA (reference sequence). This chain's CDR3 is CSARVYNEQFF. CDR3 bases: TGCAGTGCTAGGGTCTACAATGAGCAGTTCTTC.

Many counts were recorded for this clonotype. The chain links TRBV25-1 to TRBJ2-3, with 9 nucleotides matching TRBD1. Looked up from germline, CDR1 is MGHDK and CDR2 is SYGVNS. The CDR3 extends over 15 amino acids. With 5 bases clipped from V and 3 bases from J, the junction kept 6 bases outside the gene matches. The CDR3 DNA sequence: TGTGCCAGCAGTCCTAGGACAGGGGATACAGATACGCAGTATTTT. Translated, it gives CASSPRTGDTDTQYF.

The chain recombines TRBV20-1 with TRBJ1-4; 7 nucleotides align to TRBD1. The CDR3 sequence is 15 residues long. The V segment lost 5 bases and the J segment 0 bases; nucleotides outside the gene matches: 6. The germline CDR1 and CDR2 sequences are DFQATT and SNEGSKA (reference sequence). This chain's CDR3 is CSALDRIATNEKLFF. The CDR3 DNA reads as TGCAGTGCTTTGGACAGGATTGCAACTAATGAAAAACTGTTTTTT.

In its sample, this clonotype was seen many times. The V call is TRBV10-3, the J call TRBJ2-3, with 10 bases identical to TRBD2. The CDR3 totals 15 residues. J lost 2 bases, V lost 10 bases, and 9 bases had no gene match. Germline loops: CDR1 ENHRY, CDR2 SYGVKD. The CDR3 DNA sequence: TGTGCCACGACCCAGCGGGAGGGATTCACAGATACGCAGTATTTT. It codes for CATTQREGFTDTQYF.

This clonotype was observed at least ten times. The V call is TRBV12-3 or TRBV12-4, the J call TRBJ2-5; D uncertain. The ends were cut back, 2 bases at V and 4 bases at J, with 5 bases in the middle. This CDR3 spans 12 amino acids. CDR3 protein: CASSLIGETQYF. CDR3 DNA sequence: TGTGCCAGCAGTTTAATCGGAGAGACCCAGTACTTC.

At least ten counts were recorded for this clonotype. The genes are TRBV7-6 and TRBJ1-5, with TRBD1 as a possible D gene (5 bases). There are 14 residues in the CDR3. V was pared by 3 bases and J by 7 bases, with 13 bases between. Germline V lookup: CDR1 SGHVS, CDR2 FNYEAQ. The CDR3, as DNA: TGTGCCAGCAGCTTTGAGCCAGGGCCCCAGCCCCAGCATTTT. Its protein is CASSFEPGPQPQHF.

This chain connects TRBV7-6 to TRBJ1-2, with a possible D match to TRBD1 (5 bases). Deletions cut 3 bases from V and 8 bases from J, with 16 bases between. The CDR3 length is 14 residues. Per the germline V gene, CDR1 is SGHVS and CDR2 is FNYEAQ. The CDR3 bases are TGTGCCAGCAGCTTGGGGGTTGGGGGAAACGGCTACACCTTC. This translates into CASSLGVGGNGYTF.

This clonotype was recorded many times. V usage is TRBV30 and J usage is TRBJ2-3; D is uncertain. This CDR3 spans 15 amino acids. V lost 1 base to trimming and J lost 2 bases, with 13 bases between them. Germline values: CDR1 GTSNPN, CDR2 SVGIG (reference sequence). As DNA, the CDR3 is TGTGCCTGGAGTGCAACCCCATCCATCACAGATACGCAGTATTTT. Protein product: CAWSATPSITDTQYF. Full variable domain (missing parts from reference TRBV30 and TRBJ2-3): SQTIHQWPATLVQPVGSPLSLECTVEGTSNPNLYWYRQAAGRGLQLLFYSVGIGQISSEVPQNLSASRPQDRQFILSSKKLLLSDSGFYLCAWSATPSITDTQYFGPGTRLTVL.

This clonotype was detected only a few times. The V and J genes are TRBV7-8 and TRBJ1-2; no clear D. The V end was cut by 2 bases, the J end by 8 bases, with 18 bases between. The germline gives CDR1 SGHVS, CDR2 FQNEAQ. The CDR3 has 15 residues. The CDR3 spells CASSLWVTSSGGYTF. The CDR3 DNA is TGTGCCAGCAGCTTATGGGTTACTAGCTCTGGGGGCTACACCTTC.

This clonotype was observed many times. The genes are TRBV3-1 and TRBJ1-1, with a possible D match to TRBD1 (6 bases). Trimming stripped 4 bases from V and 0 bases from J, with 15 bases between. Germline V gene sequence: CDR1 LGHDT, CDR2 YNNKEL (reference sequence). The CDR3 runs 16 residues. The CDR3 region is CASSPQGAGLNTEAFF. In DNA, the CDR3 is TGTGCCAGCAGCCCACAGGGTGCGGGATTGAACACTGAAGCTTTCTTT.

This clonotype was seen repeatedly, ten times or more. The rearrangement links TRBV20-1 to TRBJ1-5; 7 nucleotides agree with TRBD1. Germline assignment: CDR1 DFQATT and CDR2 SNEGSKA (reference sequence). V lost 3 bases to trimming and J lost 7 bases; unmatched junction nucleotides: 6. The CDR3 has 13 amino acids. CDR3 in amino acids: CSARTGIDQPQHF. The DNA of the CDR3 is TGCAGTGCTAGGACAGGGATAGACCAGCCCCAGCATTTT.

There are many counts of this clonotype. The rearrangement joins TRBV5-1 to TRBJ1-1; 11 bases are a match to TRBD1. Looked up from germline, CDR1 is SGHRS and CDR2 is YFSETQ. The CDR3 spans 16 residues. J gave up 2 bases and V 4 bases, and 7 bases lay outside the gene matches. As DNA, the CDR3 is TGCGCCAGCAGCGGCGGGACAGGGGGGAGAAACACTGAAGCTTTCTTT. Its protein product is CASSGGTGGRNTEAFF.

A few counts support this clonotype. The junction does not match germline at one end; this may be a read error. V is TRBV30 and J is TRBJ2-1, with TRBD2 matching over 14 bases. The V gene's germline CDR1 is GTSNPN and CDR2 SVGIG (reference sequence). CDR3 length equals 14 residues. The CDR3 DNA reads as TGTGCCCGGAGCCCGGGACTAGCGGGAGATGAGCAGTTCTTC. This sequence encodes CARSPGLAGDEQFF.

V gene TRBV7-2 combines with J gene TRBJ1-3, with D unresolved. CDR1 is SGHTA and CDR2 is FQGNSA in the germline V gene. The CDR3 runs to 14 residues. V was trimmed by 4 bases and J by 2 bases, leaving 9 bases between them. For the CDR3, the DNA is TGTGCCAGCAGCTCCTTTGCTCCTGGAAACACCATATATTTT. Translated: CASSSFAPGNTIYF.

The table lists this clonotype with many counts. The chain combines TRBV5-1 with TRBJ2-7; unclear D gene. From germline, CDR1 is SGHRS and CDR2 YFSETQ. The CDR3 has 15 amino acids. The V end lost 3 bases, the J end lost 2 bases, and 15 bases lay between the germline ends. Here the CDR3 reads CASSYRMESTYEQYF. As DNA, the CDR3 is TGCGCCAGCAGCTACCGGATGGAGAGTACCTACGAGCAGTACTTC.